The rows below give T cell receptor beta chains drawn from one sample of a study of vaccination effects on CD4 cells after COVID-19. The assay was immunoSEQ multiplex PCR, and TCRdb's table has in-frame clones only and misses some. The repertoire holds fewer than 30,000 clones, with 83% as singletons. The antigens for these receptors are not known. Specimen: CD4+ T cells from PBMCs cultured with HCoV-NL63 spike peptides, collected after COVID-19 vaccination. The receptors were sampled from a human donor who received a COVID-19 vaccine. Some clones in this sample may be carry-over from other donors' samples. CDR3s include the opening cysteine and the closing phenylalanine or tryptophan. The order of the fields is clone size, CDR3 length, V gene, J gene, CDR3 protein. Size tells how often a clone was seen (once, few, many) or the class of an expanded clone, and some rows leave it out.

-	11	TRBV19	TRBJ2-5	CASIRKETQYF
-	12	TRBV30	TRBJ2-1	CACRLAGAYTFF
-	13	TRBV11-1	TRBJ1-5	CASSSDGNQPQHF
-	19	TRBV7-2	TRBJ1-4	CASSLEGAGSLTTNEKLFF
-	13	TRBV2	TRBJ1-4	CASIRDQNEKLFF
-	14	TRBV5-1	TRBJ2-5	CASSSATGSKTQYF
-	13	TRBV5-6	TRBJ2-2	CASSLVGRGELFF
-	14	TRBV10-3	TRBJ1-5	CAISPGGVNQPQHF
-	17	TRBV7-9	TRBJ1-1	CASSLAPSGAKNTEAFF
-	15	TRBV14	TRBJ2-1	CASSQPGTWGNEQFF
-	15	TRBV18	TRBJ2-1	CASSPSTGPGNEQFF
-	13	TRBV12-3/TRBV12-4	TRBJ1-2	CASSTGGRYGYTF
-	16	TRBV4-2	TRBJ2-1	CASSQAGTSFYNEQFF
-	15	TRBV6-5	TRBJ2-1	CASVRTEPIYNEQFF
-	17	TRBV6-2/TRBV6-3	TRBJ1-4	CASSYSMSKATNEKLFF
-	15	TRBV3-1/TRBV3-2	TRBJ2-3	CASSQEQGGTDTQYF
few	17	TRBV6-1	TRBJ1-6	CASSEAAGQTYNSPLHF
-	14	TRBV19	TRBJ1-1	CASSLRGLDTEAFF
-	15	TRBV9	TRBJ1-1	CASSVEARMNTEAFF
-	16	TRBV24-1	TRBJ1-4	CATSDLGQGGSEKLFF
-	13	TRBV27	TRBJ1-2	CASRDRVANGYTF
-	15	TRBV24-1	TRBJ1-1	CATSDSKGVNTEAFF
-	13	TRBV6-5	TRBJ2-5	CASSRAYQETQYF
-	18	TRBV19	TRBJ2-3	CASSMRPGLALGRDTQYF
-	15	TRBV28	TRBJ2-5	CASSLTSGGQETQYF
-	15	TRBV5-1	TRBJ2-4	CASSPSGVAKNIQYF
once	13	TRBV28	TRBJ1-2	CASRATGAHGYTF
-	16	TRBV9	TRBJ2-3	CASSSVGGQSLDTQYF
-	15	TRBV5-1	TRBJ1-2	CASSSIQGALYGYTF
-	14	TRBV2	TRBJ1-5	CASSGQGAWQPQHF
-	14	TRBV29-1	TRBJ2-2	CAMRWGRGTGELFF
-	15	TRBV7-3	TRBJ2-1	CASSQGGTSVYEQFF
-	12	TRBV19	TRBJ1-5	CASSMRTQPQHF
-	15	TRBV12-5	TRBJ2-1	CASGLATTQYNEQFF
-	15	TRBV6-5	TRBJ2-2	CASSGEGGSTGELFF
-	13	TRBV7-3	TRBJ1-5	CASTEYSNQPQHF
-	15	TRBV5-1	TRBJ2-6	CASSLAPGGANVLTF
-	16	TRBV12-5	TRBJ2-5	CASGLGIGGSGETQYF
-	12	TRBV7-7	TRBJ2-5	CASGTSTETQYF
once	16	TRBV11-2	TRBJ1-1	CASSSDWRTGHTEAFF
-	11	TRBV2	TRBJ1-6	CASSDGSPLHF
few	13	TRBV5-1	TRBJ1-2	CASSFDRNYGYTF
-	13	TRBV5-1	TRBJ1-2	CASSLGQGDGYTF
-	17	TRBV7-2	TRBJ2-2	CASSIRTSGGNTGELFF
-	15	TRBV10-3	TRBJ2-2	CAISELSFNTGELFF
few	15	TRBV21-1	TRBJ2-4	CASSHDSLAKNIQYF
-	20	TRBV21-1	TRBJ2-1	CASSPTPGDPTSGGPWEQFF
-	15	TRBV6-5	TRBJ2-1	CASTAPGQGYNEQFF
-	13	TRBV2	TRBJ2-1	CASSLQGANEQFF
-	12	TRBV12-3/TRBV12-4	TRBJ1-2	CASSLGGWGYTF
few	14	TRBV18	TRBJ1-6	CASSLDRANSPLHF
-	16	TRBV6-1	TRBJ2-5	CASSEKTWMYQETQYF
-	13	TRBV28	TRBJ1-2	CASRGQGIKGYTF
-	15	TRBV5-1	TRBJ1-4	CASSPQGTWGEKLFF
-	17	TRBV5-5	TRBJ2-2	CASSLVGASVVSGELFF
-	21	TRBV5-1	TRBJ2-1	CASSFRRGLAGGPLVSNEQFF
large	14	TRBV5-4	TRBJ2-3	CASSRYENTDTQYF
-	13	TRBV5-1	TRBJ1-3	CASAVSSGNTIYF
-	15	TRBV5-6	TRBJ2-1	CASSLELTGRLGQFF
-	17	TRBV24-1	TRBJ2-3	CATSDRHPDGRTDTQYF